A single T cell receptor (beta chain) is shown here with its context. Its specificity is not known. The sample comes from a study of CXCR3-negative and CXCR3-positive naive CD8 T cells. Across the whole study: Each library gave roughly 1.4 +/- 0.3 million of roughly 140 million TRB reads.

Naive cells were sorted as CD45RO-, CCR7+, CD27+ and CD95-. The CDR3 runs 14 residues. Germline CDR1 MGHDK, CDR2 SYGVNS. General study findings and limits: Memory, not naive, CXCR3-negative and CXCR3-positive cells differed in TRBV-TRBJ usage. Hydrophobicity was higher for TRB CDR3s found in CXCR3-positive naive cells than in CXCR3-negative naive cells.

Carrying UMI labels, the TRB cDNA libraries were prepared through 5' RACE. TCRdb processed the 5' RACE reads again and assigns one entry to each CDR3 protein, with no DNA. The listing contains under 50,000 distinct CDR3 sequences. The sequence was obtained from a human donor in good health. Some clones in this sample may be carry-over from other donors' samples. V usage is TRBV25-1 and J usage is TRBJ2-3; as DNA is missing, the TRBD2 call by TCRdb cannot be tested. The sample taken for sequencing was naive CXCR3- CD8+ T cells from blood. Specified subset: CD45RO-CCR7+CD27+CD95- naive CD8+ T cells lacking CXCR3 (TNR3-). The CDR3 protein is CASSGGTPLDTQYF.